Listed here are 18 T cell receptor beta chains from one sample, sequenced in a study of blood T cells in healthy people across ages. Through a sample-barcoded 5' primer and a J-beta primer mix, a second PCR was run for roughly 6 to 12 cycles. TCRdb re-called the 5' RACE reads with MiXCR, one entry per CDR3 protein. Found here are approximately 900,000 distinct CDR3 sequences, around 48% of them singletons; the top ten hold 13%. Specimen: blood. These receptors were obtained from a man aged 25-40 years in good health.

The gene calls are TRBV7-2 and TRBJ1-5; weak D call: TRBD1 (5 bases). This CDR3 spans 15 amino acids. The germline V gene encodes CDR1 SGHTA and CDR2 FQGNSA. V was shortened by 2 bases and J by 2 bases, with 10 bases between the two germline ends. The CDR3 reads CASSLSPGGNQPQHF. For the CDR3, the DNA is TGTGCCAGCAGCTTAAGTCCGGGGGGCAATCAGCCCCAGCATTTT.

Only a few counts were recorded for this clonotype. J is TRBJ2-5 and V is TRBV6-5, with D perhaps being TRBD1 or TRBD2 (5 bases each). Germline CDR1 MNHEY, CDR2 SVGAGI. The V gene lost 5 bases and the J gene lost 11 bases, with 15 bases spanning the gap. CDR3 length: 12 residues. The DNA for the CDR3 is TGTGCCAGCAGTGATTGGGGGTCCAAGCAGTACTTC. It translates to CASSDWGSKQYF.

Note on this clonotype: The junction and the germline gene differ at one end; a read error may be behind it. The V call is TRBV28, the J call TRBJ2-4; D is ambiguous. The better agreement between TRBJ2-7 and the DNA end casts doubt on the J call. CDR1 MDHEN and CDR2 SYDVKM come from the germline V gene. The CDR3 is made up of 15 amino acids. The CDR3 here is CTSSLETPGRSEQYF. The CDR3 region has the DNA TGTACCAGCAGTTTAGAGACCCCCGGGCGGTCCGAGCAGTACTTC.

This sequence joins TRBV7-8 and TRBJ2-7; 7 nucleotides align to TRBD1. V shed 4 bases, J shed 0 bases, and the junction held 9 bases outside the gene matches. The CDR3 extends over 16 amino acids. The germline V gene encodes CDR1 SGHVS and CDR2 FQNEAQ. In DNA form, the CDR3 reads TGTGCCAGCAGCTCTAGACAGGGAACCGACTCCTACGAGCAGTACTTC. Protein: CASSSRQGTDSYEQYF.

Written as DNA, the CDR3 is TGTGCCAGCAGGTTAACAAAGGGTCGACTAGCGGGAGGGCCTTACGAGCAGTACTTC. Its translation: CASRLTKGRLAGGPYEQYF. This chain uses TRBV2 with TRBJ2-7; 14 nucleotides match TRBD2. Germline V gene data show CDR1 as SNHLY and CDR2 as FYNNEI. With V trimmed by 6 bases and J by 4 bases, 17 bases remained unmatched. This CDR3 comprises 19 residues.

The gene calls are TRBV7-2 and TRBJ2-2; D is unclear. Germline CDR1 is SGHTA and CDR2 is FQGNSA. Trimming removed 5 bases from V and 6 bases from J, with 7 bases in between. The CDR3 contains 12 residues. CDR3: CASSRLAGELFF. The CDR3, as DNA: TGTGCCAGCAGCCGGCTAGCCGGGGAGCTGTTTTTT. The whole variable domain, remainder taken from reference TRBV7-2 and TRBJ2-2, is GAGVSQSPSNKVTEKGKDVELRCDPISGHTALYWYRQSLGQGLEFLIYFQGNSAPDKSGLPSDRFSAERTGGSVSTLTIQRTQQEDSAVYLCASSRLAGELFFGEGSRLTVL.

CDR3 region: CAAGQGIHTDTQYF. DNA of the CDR3: TGTGCCGCCGGGCAGGGCATTCACACAGATACGCAGTATTTT. The chain is built from TRBV28 and TRBJ2-3; D is possibly TRBD1 (5 bases). CDR1 MDHEN and CDR2 SYDVKM come from the germline V gene. V dropped 11 bases and J dropped 2 bases, with 17 bases sitting between them. The CDR3 totals 14 residues. Complete variable domain (other parts from reference TRBV28 and TRBJ2-3): DVKVTQSSRYLVKRTGEKVFLECVQDMDHENMFWYRQDPGLGLRLIYFSYDVKMKEKGDIPEGYSVSREKKERFSLILESASTNQTSMYLCAAGQGIHTDTQYFGPGTRLTVL.

This clonotype showed up just a few times. The rearrangement uses TRBV10-3 and TRBJ2-1; D possibly corresponds to TRBD1 (6 bases). CDR1 is ENHRY, CDR2 SYGVKD, per germline. V lost 10 bases and J 1 base, leaving 14 bases between the germline ends. This CDR3 contains 14 residues. The CDR3 region is CATYRDTSYNEQFF. The DNA for the CDR3 is TGTGCCACTTACCGGGACACATCCTACAATGAGCAGTTCTTC.

V and J are TRBV9 and TRBJ2-3; maybe TRBD2 (6 bases). The V end was cut by 5 bases, the J end by 4 bases, with 14 bases between. Germline values: CDR1 SGDLS, CDR2 YYNGEE. This CDR3 region has 14 residues. The CDR3 is CASRGGGQADTQYF. The CDR3 DNA reads as TGTGCCAGCAGGGGGGGTGGGCAAGCAGATACGCAGTATTTT.

The V gene is TRBV11-2, the J gene TRBJ1-2, with 8 bases that match TRBD1. Per the germline V gene, CDR1 is SGHAT and CDR2 is FQNNGV. The CDR3 is 17 residues long. V trimming: 0 bases; J trimming: 3 bases; junction bases outside the gene matches: 9. As DNA, the CDR3 is TGTGCCAGCAGCTTAGATGGGGGCAGGGGGCTGGACTATGGCTACACCTTC. It specifies CASSLDGGRGLDYGYTF.

This clonotype was counted a few times. The chain is built from TRBV7-2 and TRBJ2-5; D is possibly TRBD2 (6 bases). There are 14 residues in the CDR3. Trimming took off 6 bases at V and 2 bases at J, with 13 bases between the two ends. Germline-derived CDR1 and CDR2 are SGHTA and FQGNSA. This chain's CDR3 is CASSPLGGQETQYF. DNA for the CDR3: TGTGCCAGCAGTCCGCTGGGGGGTCAAGAGACCCAGTACTTC.

The sample holds one count of this clonotype. This chain connects TRBV29-1 to TRBJ1-2; TRBD1 matches at 7 bases. CDR1 SQVTM and CDR2 ANQGSEA come from the germline V gene. This CDR3 region has 13 residues. V was pared by 6 bases and J by 5 bases, with 9 bases of the junction left unmatched. CDR3 in amino acids: CSVPGTDAYGYTF. The CDR3, as DNA: TGCAGCGTACCCGGGACAGACGCTTATGGCTACACCTTC.

This chain joins TRBV2 and TRBJ1-2; unclear D gene. Trimming left V 0 bases short and J 5 bases short, with 19 bases between. Germline-derived CDR1 and CDR2 are SNHLY and FYNNEI. The CDR3 covers 17 residues. CDR3 nucleotides: TGTGCCAGCAGTGAAGCGCCAATCTCTAGGACGACTTATGGCTACACCTTC. This encodes CASSEAPISRTTYGYTF.

This clonotype was picked up a small number of times. The rearrangement joins TRBV19 to TRBJ2-1; 8 bases are a match to TRBD1. Germline V lookup: CDR1 LNHDA, CDR2 SQIVND (reference sequence). This CDR3 is 15 amino acids long. V dropped 4 bases and J dropped 0; count of bases not matched to a gene: 2. Written as DNA, the CDR3 is TGTGCCAGTAGTAGGACAGGGAACTCCTACAATGAGCAGTTCTTC. Protein product: CASSRTGNSYNEQFF.

This clonotype was seen a handful of times. The rearrangement links TRBV6-2 or TRBV6-3 to TRBJ1-5; no definite D call. With 3 bases removed from V and 4 bases from J, the gap between germline ends came to 16 bases. The CDR3 spans 16 residues. Germline V gene sequence: CDR1 MNHEY, CDR2 SVGEGT. The DNA of the CDR3 is TGTGCCAGCAGTTATGGGATGAGCCCCCTAAATCAGCCCCAGCATTTT. Protein product: CASSYGMSPLNQPQHF.

The chain couples TRBV12-3 or TRBV12-4 to TRBJ1-6, with 8 bases matching TRBD1. This CDR3 is 16 amino acids long. The V gene end was trimmed by 4 bases and the J gene end by 7 bases; junction bases not matched to a gene: 9. CDR3 sequence (DNA): TGTGCCAGCAGTTCGACGGACAGGGTTGGAAATTCACCCCTCCACTTT. Translating gives CASSSTDRVGNSPLHF.

The sample holds many counts of this clonotype. The chain uses TRBV3-1 and TRBJ2-3, with 9 bases fitting TRBD2. Looked up from germline, CDR1 is LGHDT and CDR2 is YNNKEL (reference sequence). Losses at the gene ends were 3 bases for V and 1 base for J; bases not matched to a gene: 5. The CDR3 sequence is 16 residues long. The CDR3 DNA is TGTGCCAGCAGCCAGAGGGCTAGCGGGGGCACAGATACGCAGTATTTT. Encoded protein: CASSQRASGGTDTQYF.

The rearrangement uses TRBV7-9 and TRBJ1-2; D is ambiguous. The CDR3 has 15 residues. With 1 base removed from V and 8 bases from J, the gap between germline ends came to 17 bases. Germline V gene lookup returns CDR1 SEHNR and CDR2 FQNEAQ (reference sequence). The CDR3: CASSLGPDVPGGYTF. The CDR3, as DNA: TGTGCCAGCAGCTTAGGACCGGACGTCCCGGGAGGCTACACCTTC.